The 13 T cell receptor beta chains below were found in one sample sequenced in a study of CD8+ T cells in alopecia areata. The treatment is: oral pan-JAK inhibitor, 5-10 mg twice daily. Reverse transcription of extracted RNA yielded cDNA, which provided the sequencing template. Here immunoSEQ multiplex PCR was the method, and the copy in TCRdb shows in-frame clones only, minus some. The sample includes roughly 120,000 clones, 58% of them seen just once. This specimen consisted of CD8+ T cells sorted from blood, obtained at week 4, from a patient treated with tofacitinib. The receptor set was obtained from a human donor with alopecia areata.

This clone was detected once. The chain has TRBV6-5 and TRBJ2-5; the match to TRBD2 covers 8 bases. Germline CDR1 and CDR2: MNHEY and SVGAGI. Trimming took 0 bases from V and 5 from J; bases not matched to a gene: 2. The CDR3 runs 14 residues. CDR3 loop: CASSYSGGGETQYF. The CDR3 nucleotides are TGTGCCAGCAGTTACTCCGGCGGGGGGGAGACCCAGTACTTC.

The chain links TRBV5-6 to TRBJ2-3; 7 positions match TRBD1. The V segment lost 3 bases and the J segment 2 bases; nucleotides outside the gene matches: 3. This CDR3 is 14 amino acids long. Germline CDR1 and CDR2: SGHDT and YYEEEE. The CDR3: CASSWGTATDTQYF. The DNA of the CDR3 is TGTGCCAGCAGCTGGGGGACAGCCACAGATACGCAGTATTTT.

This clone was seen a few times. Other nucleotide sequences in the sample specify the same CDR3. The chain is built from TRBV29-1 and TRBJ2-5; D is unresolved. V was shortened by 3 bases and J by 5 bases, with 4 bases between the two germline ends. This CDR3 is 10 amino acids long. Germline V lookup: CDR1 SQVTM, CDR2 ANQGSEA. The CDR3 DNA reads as TGCAGCGTTGACGGCGAGACCCAGTACTTC. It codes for CSVDGETQYF.

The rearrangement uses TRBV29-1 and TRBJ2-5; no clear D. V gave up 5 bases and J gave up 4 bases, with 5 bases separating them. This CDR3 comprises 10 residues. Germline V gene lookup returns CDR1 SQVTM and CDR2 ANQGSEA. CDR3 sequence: CSVNRETQYF. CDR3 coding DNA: TGCAGCGTTAATCGAGAGACCCAGTACTTC.

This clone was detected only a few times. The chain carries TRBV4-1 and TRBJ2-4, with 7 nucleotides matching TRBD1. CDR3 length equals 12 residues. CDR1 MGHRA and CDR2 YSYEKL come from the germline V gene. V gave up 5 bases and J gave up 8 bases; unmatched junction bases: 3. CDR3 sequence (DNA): TGCGCCAGCAGCTATGACAGGGACATTCAGTACTTC. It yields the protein CASSYDRDIQYF.

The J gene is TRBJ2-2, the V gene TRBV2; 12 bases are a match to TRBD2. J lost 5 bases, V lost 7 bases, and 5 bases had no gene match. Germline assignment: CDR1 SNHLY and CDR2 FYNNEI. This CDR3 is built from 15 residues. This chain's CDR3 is CASNGLAGRTGELFF. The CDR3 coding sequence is TGTGCCAGCAATGGACTAGCGGGGAGGACCGGGGAGCTGTTTTTT.

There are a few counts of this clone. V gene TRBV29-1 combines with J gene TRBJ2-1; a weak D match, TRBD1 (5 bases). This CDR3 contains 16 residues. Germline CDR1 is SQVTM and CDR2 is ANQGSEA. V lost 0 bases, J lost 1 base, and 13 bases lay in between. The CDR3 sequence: CSVEDLGRASYNEQFF. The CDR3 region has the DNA TGCAGCGTTGAAGATTTGGGCAGGGCTTCCTACAATGAGCAGTTCTTC.

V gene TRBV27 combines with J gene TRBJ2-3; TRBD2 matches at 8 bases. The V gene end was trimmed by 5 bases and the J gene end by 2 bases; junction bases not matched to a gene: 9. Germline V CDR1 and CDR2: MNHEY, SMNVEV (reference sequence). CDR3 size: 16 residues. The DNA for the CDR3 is TGTGCCAGCAGTCCCCTACTAGCGGTGATCACAGATACGCAGTATTTT. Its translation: CASSPLLAVITDTQYF.

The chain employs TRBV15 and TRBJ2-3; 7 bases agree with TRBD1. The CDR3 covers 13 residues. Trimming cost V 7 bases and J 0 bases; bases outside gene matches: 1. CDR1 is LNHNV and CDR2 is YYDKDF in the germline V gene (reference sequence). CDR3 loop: CATKDRSTDTQYF. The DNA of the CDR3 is TGTGCCACCAAGGACAGGAGCACAGATACGCAGTATTTT.

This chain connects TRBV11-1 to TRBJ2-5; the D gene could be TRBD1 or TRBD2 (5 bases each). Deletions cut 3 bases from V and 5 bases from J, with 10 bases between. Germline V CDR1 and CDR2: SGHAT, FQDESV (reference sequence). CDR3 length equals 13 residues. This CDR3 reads CASSFLGEETQYF. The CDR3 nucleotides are TGTGCCAGCAGCTTTTTAGGGGAGGAGACCCAGTACTTC.

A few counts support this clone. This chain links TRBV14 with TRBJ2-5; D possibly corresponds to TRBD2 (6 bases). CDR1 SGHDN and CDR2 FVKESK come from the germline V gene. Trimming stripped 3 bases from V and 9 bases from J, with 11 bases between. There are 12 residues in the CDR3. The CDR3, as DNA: TGTGCCAGCAGCCACGACTGGGGGGCCCAGTACTTC. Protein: CASSHDWGAQYF.

CDR3 residues: CASRLTNTEAFF. The CDR3, as DNA: TGTGCCAGCCGACTTACGAACACTGAAGCTTTCTTT. The chain links TRBV27 to TRBJ1-1; no reliable D call. The V gene lost 8 bases and the J gene lost 1 base, with 8 bases spanning the gap. This CDR3 contains 12 residues. Germline CDR1 reads MNHEY; CDR2 reads SMNVEV (reference sequence).

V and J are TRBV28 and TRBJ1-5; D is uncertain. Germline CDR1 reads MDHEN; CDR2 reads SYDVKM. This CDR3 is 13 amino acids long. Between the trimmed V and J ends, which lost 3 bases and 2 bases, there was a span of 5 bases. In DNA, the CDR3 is TGTGCCAGCAGTTTCTCAGGCAATCAGCCCCAGCATTTT. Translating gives CASSFSGNQPQHF.